The TCR beta chain described here comes from a study of T-cell memory formation after mild COVID-19. Germline V gene sequence: CDR1 SGHDT, CDR2 YYEEEE. CDR3 length: 12 residues. Between the trimmed V and J ends, which lost 6 bases and 10 bases, there was a span of 14 bases. TCRdb independently ran MiXCR on the 5' RACE reads; one entry per CDR3 protein. The repertoire holds a few hundred thousand distinct CDR3 sequences, with about 21% as singletons. The receptor comes from an adult woman who had mild COVID-19 (a few samples of this study predate the infection). Cell type and time point are not known. The chain recombines TRBV5-6 with TRBJ2-1; no reliable D call. The sequenced sample consisted of PBMCs or a T cell subset sorted from them (not recorded which). The chain's CDR3 is CASNRRALEQFF. The CDR3 coding sequence is TGTGCCAGCAACCGAAGGGCCTTAGAGCAGTTCTTC. The whole variable domain, filled in from reference TRBV5-6 and TRBJ2-1, reads DAGVTQSPTHLIKTRGQQVTLRCSPKSGHDTVSWYQQALGQGPQFIFQYYEEEERQRGNFPDRFSGHQFPNYSSELNVNALLLGDSALYLCASNRRALEQFFGPGTRLTVL.